The clone carrying this T cell receptor (beta chain) was observed a few times. This entry belongs to a study of patients and donors after allogeneic stem cell transplantation. TCRdb reprocessed the RT-PCR reads via MiXCR and lists one record per CDR3 protein. Of around 160,000 distinct CDR3 sequences listed, approximately 30% were seen once; the top ten hold around 3%. Germline assignment: CDR1 SGHTA and CDR2 FQGTGA. V was cut by 5 bases and J by 1 base, with 17 bases left in between. This CDR3 is 16 amino acids long. This chain joins TRBV7-3 and TRBJ1-1; the D is unclear. The TCR was taken from a human donor who was either an allogeneic HSCT recipient or a stem cell or donor lymphocyte infusion donor (not recorded which). It is not recorded whose cells these are; they may come from a transplant donor. Material: blood, either unsorted or a sorted T cell fraction (not recorded which). This CDR3 is CASSDVRKGRNTEAFF. The DNA for the CDR3 is TGTGCCAGCAGCGATGTACGAAAGGGTCGGAACACTGAAGCTTTCTTT. The full variable domain, its missing parts supplied by reference TRBV7-3 and TRBJ1-1, is GAGVSQTPSNKVTEKGKYVELRCDPISGHTALYWYRQSLGQGPEFLIYFQGTGAADDSGLPNDRFFAVRPEGSVSTLKIQRTERGDSAVYLCASSDVRKGRNTEAFFGQGTRLTVV.